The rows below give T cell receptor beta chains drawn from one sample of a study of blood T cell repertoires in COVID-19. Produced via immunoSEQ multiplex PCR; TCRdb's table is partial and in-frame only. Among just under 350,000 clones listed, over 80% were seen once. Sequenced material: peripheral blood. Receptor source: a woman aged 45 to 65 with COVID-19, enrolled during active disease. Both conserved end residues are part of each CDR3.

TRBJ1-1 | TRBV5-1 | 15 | CASSLQGWSNTEAFF
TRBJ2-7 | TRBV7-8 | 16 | CASSFGIGLAGNEQYF
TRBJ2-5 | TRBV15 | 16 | CATSRDGVSPLETQYF
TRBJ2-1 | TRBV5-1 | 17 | CASSTGAGILSYNEQFF
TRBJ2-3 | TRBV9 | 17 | CASTGRTSGRSTDTQYF
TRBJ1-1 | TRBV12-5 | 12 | CASGRENTEAFF
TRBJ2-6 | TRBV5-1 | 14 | CASAVTSGANVLTF
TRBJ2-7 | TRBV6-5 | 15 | CASSYSTAGSYEQYF
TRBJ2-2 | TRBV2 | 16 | CASSERGGSWSGELFF
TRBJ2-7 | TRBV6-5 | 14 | CASSLGQGGYEQYF
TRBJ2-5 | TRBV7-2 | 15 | CASSPPGRTQETQYF
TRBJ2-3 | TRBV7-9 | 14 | CASSRGLPTDTQYF
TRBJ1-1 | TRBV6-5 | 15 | CASSTNPGQNTEAFF
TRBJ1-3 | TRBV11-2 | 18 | CASSQRTGGLLSGNTIYF
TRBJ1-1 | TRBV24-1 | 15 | CATSEAGTGETEAFF
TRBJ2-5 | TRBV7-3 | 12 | CASSLDLGTQYF
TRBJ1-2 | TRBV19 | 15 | CASSVYGQGAGGYTF
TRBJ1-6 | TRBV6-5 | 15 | CASTILQGTHSPLHF
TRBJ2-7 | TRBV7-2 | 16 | CASSLDVSSGLREQYF
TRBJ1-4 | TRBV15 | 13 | CATSRDTVEKLFF
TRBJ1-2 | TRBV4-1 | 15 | CASSQGTDTIYGYTF
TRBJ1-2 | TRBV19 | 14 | CASSIKGGHHGYTF
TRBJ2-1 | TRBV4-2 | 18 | CASSQGGGLAGGGDEQFF
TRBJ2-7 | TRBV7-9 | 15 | CASSPRLAGVREQYF
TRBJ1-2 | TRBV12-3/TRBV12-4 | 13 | CASSLGEGTSYAF
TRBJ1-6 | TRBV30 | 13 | CAWSRAGGSPLHF
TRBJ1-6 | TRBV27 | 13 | CASSSQGYSPLHF
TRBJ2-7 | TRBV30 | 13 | CAWIVRGSGEQYF
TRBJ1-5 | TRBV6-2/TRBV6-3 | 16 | CASSAADRGSNQPQHF
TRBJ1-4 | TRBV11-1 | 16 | CASSPRTGKTNEKLFF
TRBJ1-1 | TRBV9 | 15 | CASSVLTALNTEAFF
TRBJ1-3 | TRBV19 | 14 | CASSLPGIGNTIYF
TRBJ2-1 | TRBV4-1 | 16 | CASSQVLAGGFDEQFF
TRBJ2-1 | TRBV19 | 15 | CASKIGQGAYNEQFF
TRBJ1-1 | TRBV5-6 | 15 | CASSLEDKGGTEAFF
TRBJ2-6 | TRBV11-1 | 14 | CASRSGQGVHVLTF
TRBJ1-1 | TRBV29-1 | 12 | CSVWAWNTEAFF
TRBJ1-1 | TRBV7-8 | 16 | CASSLVTVWMNTEAFF
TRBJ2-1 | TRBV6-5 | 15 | CASSRLAGIYNEQFF
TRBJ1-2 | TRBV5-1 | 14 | CASSLGGENYGYTF